Given below is one T cell receptor beta chain in context. The CDR3 contains 15 residues. The germline V and J ends were trimmed by 0 bases and 0 bases, with 8 bases remaining between them. Germline V gives CDR1 PRHDT, CDR2 FYEKMQ (reference sequence). Study processing details: Researchers report that nucleated cell counts were estimated from reference gene primer amplification. Sequenced by immunoSEQ multiplex PCR; TCRdb stores in-frame clones only, minus some. V and J calls and clone size are those listed in that table; D and trimming were worked out from the DNA. Of approximately 150,000 clones listed, 76% are singletons. This sample stems from a study of blood T cell repertoires in COVID-19. Overall study: Whether acute or convalescent, the COVID-19 samples came from the United States, Italy and Spain. PBMCs, B-cell-depleted T cells, or T cells were the source of the cDNA or gDNA that made up the material.

This sequence joins TRBV13 and TRBJ1-2; D gene ambiguous. This TCR was recovered from a man in his fifties or sixties with acute or convalescent COVID-19. The sample comprised peripheral blood. The CDR3 is CASSLGREANYGYTF. CDR3 sequence (DNA): TGTGCCAGCAGCTTAGGGAGGGAAGCTAACTATGGCTACACCTTC.